Listed here are 23 T cell receptor beta chains from one sample, sequenced in a study of blood T cell repertoires in COVID-19. Produced via immunoSEQ multiplex PCR; TCRdb's table is partial and in-frame only. The table lists 66,000 or so clones, around 84% of them singletons. The sample taken for sequencing was peripheral blood. These receptor sequences come from a man between 45 and 60 years old with active COVID-19.

This chain connects TRBV7-8 to TRBJ2-1; D unresolved. The CDR3 is 15 residues long. The V gene's germline CDR1 is SGHVS and CDR2 FQNEAQ. V lost 3 bases and J lost 0, with 9 bases in between. Here the CDR3 reads CASSFSRISYNEQFF. For the CDR3, the DNA is TGTGCCAGCAGCTTTTCCAGGATCTCCTACAATGAGCAGTTCTTC. The full variable domain, rest sourced from reference TRBV7-8 and TRBJ2-1, is GAGVSQSPRYKVAKRGQDVALRCDPISGHVSLFWYQQALGQGPEFLTYFQNEAQLDKSGLPSDRFFAERPEGSVSTLKIQRTQQEDSAVYLCASSFSRISYNEQFFGPGTRLTVL.

This chain links TRBV18 with TRBJ2-7; D is ambiguous. Trimming cost V 0 bases and J 2 bases, with 14 bases left between them. The CDR3 covers 16 residues. CDR1 and CDR2 (germline): KGHSH, LQKENI. For the CDR3, the DNA is TGTGCCAGCTCACCACCGGGCCCCGGTCCCGCCTACGAGCAGTACTTC. Its protein product is CASSPPGPGPAYEQYF.

The chain combines TRBV11-3 with TRBJ2-1; D possibly corresponds to TRBD2 (6 bases). The ends were cut back, 1 base at V and 10 bases at J, with 17 bases in the middle. CDR3 length: 15 residues. CDR1 SGHNT and CDR2 YENEEA come from the germline V gene. The CDR3 here is CASSLVARGGGEQFF. The CDR3 region has the DNA TGTGCCAGCAGCTTAGTGGCTAGGGGTGGAGGGGAGCAGTTCTTC.

This clone occurred many times. The chain links TRBV7-6 to TRBJ1-1; D remains ambiguous. Trimming took off 0 bases at V and 0 bases at J, with 11 bases between the two ends. The CDR3 has 16 amino acids. Germline V gene lookup returns CDR1 SGHVS and CDR2 FNYEAQ. For the CDR3, the DNA is TGTGCCAGCAGCTTAGCACCACAGAACATGAACACTGAAGCTTTCTTT. It translates to CASSLAPQNMNTEAFF. The full variable domain, in which reference TRBV7-6 and TRBJ1-1 provide the parts outside the CDR3, is GAGVSQSPRYKVTKRGQDVALRCDPISGHVSLYWYRQALGQGPEFLTYFNYEAQQDKSGLPNDRFSAERPEGSISTLTIQRTEQRDSAMYRCASSLAPQNMNTEAFFGQGTRLTVV.

This rearrangement joins TRBV18 to TRBJ2-5; D is ambiguous. CDR3 length equals 14 residues. Germline V lookup: CDR1 KGHSH, CDR2 LQKENI. V lost 0 bases and J lost 4, with 9 bases in between. CDR3 in DNA: TGTGCCAGCTCACCACCCAACGCCGGAGAGACCCAGTACTTC. It is translated as CASSPPNAGETQYF.

V and J are TRBV7-2 and TRBJ1-6, with 8 bases identical to TRBD1. The CDR3 contains 14 residues. Germline V gene data show CDR1 as SGHTA and CDR2 as FQGNSA. V lost 5 bases and J lost 10; bases outside the gene matches: 7. This CDR3 is CASSLGQGSSPLHF. CDR3 DNA sequence: TGTGCCAGCAGCCTAGGACAGGGAAGCTCACCCCTCCACTTT. Variable domain in full (rest from reference TRBV7-2 and TRBJ1-6): GAGVSQSPSNKVTEKGKDVELRCDPISGHTALYWYRQSLGQGLEFLIYFQGNSAPDKSGLPSDRFSAERTGGSVSTLTIQRTQQEDSAVYLCASSLGQGSSPLHFGNGTRLTVT.

V gene TRBV2 combines with J gene TRBJ1-1, with D tentatively TRBD1 (6 bases). From germline, CDR1 is SNHLY and CDR2 FYNNEI. With 8 bases removed from V and 4 bases from J, the gap between germline ends came to 11 bases. CDR3 length equals 12 residues. The CDR3 nucleotides read TGTGCCAGCGGGGGCCCCGGCACTGAAGCTTTCTTT. Its translation is CASGGPGTEAFF.

The chain joins TRBV5-5 to TRBJ2-2, with 9 nucleotides matching TRBD2. The trim removed 6 bases at V and 4 bases at J, leaving 10 bases unmatched. CDR1 and CDR2 (germline): SGHKS, YYEKEE (reference sequence). The CDR3 extends over 16 amino acids. The CDR3 spells CASTRLGGGATGELFF. CDR3 bases: TGTGCCAGCACCCGGTTGGGCGGGGGGGCCACCGGGGAGCTGTTTTTT.

V and J are TRBV5-6 and TRBJ2-2; TRBD2 matches at 7 bases. CDR1 SGHDT and CDR2 YYEEEE come from the germline V gene. This CDR3 region has 13 residues. V shed 5 bases, J shed 7 bases, and the junction held 5 bases outside the gene matches. CDR3 region: CASSWTRIGELFF. The CDR3 region has the DNA TGTGCCAGCAGTTGGACTAGAATCGGGGAGCTGTTTTTT. Variable domain in full (rest from reference TRBV5-6 and TRBJ2-2): DAGVTQSPTHLIKTRGQQVTLRCSPKSGHDTVSWYQQALGQGPQFIFQYYEEEERQRGNFPDRFSGHQFPNYSSELNVNALLLGDSALYLCASSWTRIGELFFGEGSRLTVL.

The DNA of the CDR3 is TGTGCCAGCAGCTACGGGACTAGCGGTACCTACAATGAGCAGTTCTTC. This gives the protein CASSYGTSGTYNEQFF. J is TRBJ2-1 and V is TRBV3-1 (or the pseudogene TRBV3-2); TRBD2 matches 11 bases. Germline assignment: CDR1 LGHDT and CDR2 YNNKEL (reference sequence). CDR3 size: 16 residues. The junction had 5 bases not matched to a gene; V was cut back by 5 bases and J by 2 bases.

V is TRBV5-1 and J is TRBJ2-3; 13 bases line up with TRBD2. The CDR3 contains 16 residues. The ends lost 5 bases at V and 4 bases at J; junction bases unmatched: 7. In germline, CDR1 is SGHRS, CDR2 YFSETQ. Here the CDR3 DNA reads TGCGCCAGCAGTTTTACTAGCGGGGGGGCATCAGATACGCAGTATTTT. Translating it yields CASSFTSGGASDTQYF.

This clone was found a few times. CDR3 DNA: TGTGCCAGCAGCTTTGGACAGGGATACACCGGGGAGCTGTTTTTT. Translation gives CASSFGQGYTGELFF. The chain joins TRBV7-2 to TRBJ2-2, with 8 bases lining up with TRBD1. Trimming at V came to 3 bases and at J to 3 bases, leaving 3 bases not matched to a gene. The CDR3 has 15 amino acids. CDR1 is SGHTA, CDR2 FQGNSA, per germline. Looking up the rest from reference TRBV7-2 and TRBJ2-2 gives the full variable domain: GAGVSQSPSNKVTEKGKDVELRCDPISGHTALYWYRQSLGQGLEFLIYFQGNSAPDKSGLPSDRFSAERTGGSVSTLTIQRTQQEDSAVYLCASSFGQGYTGELFFGEGSRLTVL.

A few counts support this clone. The chain employs TRBV7-2 and TRBJ1-5; 7 bases are a match to TRBD1. The V gene's germline CDR1 is SGHTA and CDR2 FQGNSA. The CDR3 is made up of 17 amino acids. The ends lost 5 bases at V and 2 bases at J; junction bases unmatched: 12. This CDR3 reads CASSLWTGTRGNQPQHF. The CDR3, as DNA: TGTGCCAGCAGCCTATGGACAGGAACAAGGGGCAATCAGCCCCAGCATTTT.

J is TRBJ1-4 and V is TRBV5-5; 8 bases agree with TRBD1. The CDR3 has 14 residues. V dropped 3 bases and J dropped 10; count of bases not matched to a gene: 8. Germline V lookup: CDR1 SGHKS, CDR2 YYEKEE (reference sequence). The CDR3 loop reads CASSSGDRFGKLFF. CDR3 nucleotides: TGTGCCAGCAGCTCCGGGGACAGGTTTGGAAAACTGTTTTTT.

The V and J genes are TRBV12-3 or TRBV12-4 and TRBJ1-5; no clear D gene. The CDR3 is made up of 13 amino acids. The V end lost 2 bases, the J end lost 7 bases, and 9 bases lay between the germline ends. The CDR3 loop reads CASSLNFEQPQHF. DNA of the CDR3: TGTGCCAGCAGTTTAAATTTTGAGCAGCCCCAGCATTTT.

This clone has a single count. The rearrangement uses TRBV2 and TRBJ2-7; 7 bases are shared with TRBD1. This CDR3 spans 13 amino acids. CDR1 and CDR2 (germline): SNHLY, FYNNEI. J gave up 3 bases and V 11 bases, and 10 bases lay outside the gene matches. The CDR3 region has the DNA TGTGCCGGAGCGACAGGGTTTAGCTACGAGCAGTACGTC. It is translated as CAGATGFSYEQYV.

This clone was counted between two and nine times. The J gene is TRBJ1-2, the V gene TRBV5-1, with D possibly matching TRBD1 (5 bases). This CDR3 is built from 14 residues. Germline assignment: CDR1 SGHRS and CDR2 YFSETQ. Deletions cut 4 bases from V and 4 bases from J, with 14 bases between. The CDR3 reads CASSPGQGRYGYTF. DNA of the CDR3: TGCGCCAGCAGCCCCGGCCAGGGTCGCTATGGCTACACCTTC.

The gene calls are TRBV6-5 and TRBJ2-2; perhaps TRBD2 as D (5 bases). Germline V CDR1 and CDR2: MNHEY, SVGAGI. The CDR3 is made up of 12 amino acids. V lost 10 bases and J 6 bases, leaving 12 bases between the germline ends. CDR3 bases: TGTGCCACCGGGGTTGGGGCCGGGGAGCTGTTTTTT. This translates into CATGVGAGELFF.

The CDR3 reads CASSWDSTDTQYF. In DNA, the CDR3 is TGTGCCAGCAGTTGGGACTCTACGGATACGCAGTATTTT. J is TRBJ2-3 and V is TRBV6-6; D may be TRBD2 (6 bases). Trimming took 4 bases from V and 6 from J, leaving 11 bases between them. In germline, CDR1 is MNHNY, CDR2 SVGAGI (reference sequence). This CDR3 is built from 13 residues.

V and J are TRBV7-3 and TRBJ2-1; 10 bases match TRBD1. J gave up 3 bases and V 6 bases, and 17 bases lay outside the gene matches. The CDR3 sequence is 19 residues long. The germline V gene encodes CDR1 SGHTA and CDR2 FQGTGA. This CDR3 is CASSQKPRLGQGGYNEQFF. CDR3 bases: TGTGCCAGCAGTCAGAAGCCCCGGTTAGGACAGGGGGGCTACAATGAGCAGTTCTTC.

The chain is built from TRBV5-5 and TRBJ1-6, with D possibly matching TRBD1 (5 bases). V lost 4 bases and J lost 3, with 14 bases in between. Germline lookup yields CDR1 SGHKS and CDR2 YYEKEE (reference sequence). This CDR3 spans 16 amino acids. The DNA for the CDR3 is TGTGCCAGCAGCCCCGGGGGGAGCTACTATAATTCACCCCTCCACTTT. Translating gives CASSPGGSYYNSPLHF.

CDR3 in amino acids: CASSPQSGELFF. CDR3 coding DNA: TGTGCCAGCAGTCCGCAGTCCGGGGAGCTGTTTTTT. The V and J genes are TRBV12-3 or TRBV12-4 and TRBJ2-2, with D hard to call. CDR3 length: 12 amino acids. The V and J ends lost 5 bases and 6 bases respectively, with 7 bases between them.

V usage is TRBV2 and J usage is TRBJ2-1, with TRBD2 identical over 9 bases. CDR1 is SNHLY and CDR2 is FYNNEI in the germline V gene. The CDR3 spans 15 residues. The V segment lost 7 bases and the J segment 2 bases; nucleotides outside the gene matches: 6. The CDR3: CASILAGVTYNEQFF. The CDR3 DNA follows: TGTGCCAGCATCTTAGCGGGGGTGACCTACAATGAGCAGTTCTTC.